These 17 T cell receptor beta chains originate from one sample sequenced in a study of cytomegalovirus exposure and HLA in healthy donors. Assay: immunoSEQ multiplex PCR; the TCRdb copy retains only in-frame clones and omits some. The data show approximately 200,000 clones, roughly 80% seen once. The sequencing sample was made of PBMCs. These TCRs come from a man between 18 and 35 years old in good health and CMV-seropositive.

The rearrangement links TRBV29-1 to TRBJ2-1; 7 bases match TRBD1. Looked up from germline, CDR1 is SQVTM and CDR2 is ANQGSEA. With 2 bases clipped from V and 9 bases from J, the junction kept 7 bases outside the gene matches. This CDR3 region has 13 residues. The CDR3 is CSVERSRDSEQFF. CDR3 DNA sequence: TGCAGCGTTGAAAGGTCCAGGGACAGTGAGCAGTTCTTC.

The chain employs TRBV4-2 and TRBJ1-2; tentative D call: TRBD1 (6 bases). The CDR3 covers 16 residues. V gave up 1 base and J gave up 4 bases, with 16 bases separating them. Germline-derived CDR1 and CDR2 are LGHNA and YNFKEQ. CDR3 nucleotides: TGTGCCAGCAGCCAAGTATTTCGCGGACAGTTCTATGGCTACACCTTC. Protein sequence: CASSQVFRGQFYGYTF.

The chain employs TRBV7-9 and TRBJ2-7, with 12 bases fitting TRBD1. This CDR3 has 19 residues. Trimming took 7 bases from V and 5 from J; bases not matched to a gene: 21. Germline CDR1 SEHNR, CDR2 FQNEAQ (reference sequence). CDR3 nucleotide sequence: TGTGCCAGCATCGACCTCCGGGACAGGGGGCAAAGAAGAGTCCACGAGCAGTACTTC. Its translation: CASIDLRDRGQRRVHEQYF.

This chain links TRBV19 with TRBJ1-3; 9 bases are a match to TRBD1. The CDR3 spans 16 residues. Trimming at V came to 5 bases and at J to 3 bases, leaving 8 bases not matched to a gene. Looked up from germline, CDR1 is LNHDA and CDR2 is SQIVND (reference sequence). The CDR3 loop is CASSQGDRAFGNTIYF. CDR3 in DNA: TGTGCCAGTAGTCAAGGGGACAGGGCGTTTGGAAACACCATATATTTT. The full variable domain, completed using reference TRBV19 and TRBJ1-3, is DGGITQSPKYLFRKEGQNVTLSCEQNLNHDAMYWYRQDPGQGLRLIYYSQIVNDFQKGDIAEGYSVSREKKESFPLTVTSAQKNPTAFYLCASSQGDRAFGNTIYFGEGSWLTVV.

The rearrangement links TRBV9 to TRBJ2-7; D is ambiguous. The CDR3 loop spans 8 amino acids. Germline loops: CDR1 SGDLS, CDR2 YYNGEE. Trimming pared 4 bases from V and 12 bases from J, leaving 5 bases between. The CDR3 region is CASSLWYF. CDR3 sequence (DNA): TGTGCCAGCAGCCTTTGGTACTTC.

The V call is TRBV19, the J call TRBJ2-7, with D possibly matching TRBD1 (6 bases). This CDR3 spans 15 amino acids. V lost 5 bases to trimming and J lost 0 bases, with 14 bases between them. CDR1 and CDR2 (germline): LNHDA, SQIVND (reference sequence). This chain's CDR3 is CASSLGAADSYEQYF. CDR3 bases: TGTGCCAGTAGTTTGGGGGCAGCCGACTCCTACGAGCAGTACTTC.

The chain recombines TRBV27 with TRBJ2-1; 7 bases map to TRBD2. This CDR3 contains 15 residues. CDR1 MNHEY and CDR2 SMNVEV come from the germline V gene (reference sequence). The V and J ends lost 5 bases and 9 bases, in that order; junction bases with no gene match: 13. The CDR3 region has the DNA TGTGCCAGCAGTCCGGCCCAAGGCGGGAGAGCTGAGCAGTTCTTC. Protein: CASSPAQGGRAEQFF.

This chain uses TRBV4-1 with TRBJ2-1, with TRBD1 identical over 7 bases. V was clipped by 1 base and J by 8 bases; unmatched bases: 5. From germline, CDR1 is MGHRA and CDR2 YSYEKL. This CDR3 has 14 residues. The CDR3 region is CASSQVQGFDEQFF. The CDR3 DNA is TGCGCCAGCAGCCAAGTACAGGGGTTCGATGAGCAGTTCTTC.

This clone appeared once. V gene TRBV2 combines with J gene TRBJ2-1; 14 bases are shared with TRBD2. Germline V CDR1 and CDR2: SNHLY, FYNNEI. The V segment lost 6 bases and the J segment 14 bases; nucleotides outside the gene matches: 9. The CDR3 extends over 14 amino acids. The CDR3 protein is CASRGTSGGGFEFF. CDR3 coding DNA: TGTGCCAGCAGGGGGACTAGCGGGGGAGGGTTTGAGTTCTTC.

This clone was picked up a small number of times. The rearrangement uses TRBV2 and TRBJ2-7, with TRBD1 identical over 10 bases. V lost 4 bases, J lost 0 bases, and 9 bases stayed unmatched. CDR1 is SNHLY, CDR2 FYNNEI, per germline. The CDR3 loop spans 17 amino acids. CDR3 sequence (DNA): TGTGCCAGCAGTGGTGGGACAGGGGCCCTCAGCTCCTACGAGCAGTACTTC. It yields the protein CASSGGTGALSSYEQYF.

In DNA form, the CDR3 reads TGTGCCTGGAGTGTACTCCTAGCGGGAGTGGTAGAGACCCAGTACTTC. Translation gives CAWSVLLAGVVETQYF. The rearrangement uses TRBV30 and TRBJ2-5, with 10 bases aligning to TRBD2. Germline V gene sequence: CDR1 GTSNPN, CDR2 SVGIG (reference sequence). J gave up 4 bases and V 0 bases, and 8 bases lay outside the gene matches. The CDR3 length is 16 residues.

In this sample, this clone turned up once. As DNA, the CDR3 is TGTGCCAGCAGTTTAGGACTAGCGGGATTCACAGATACGCAGTATTTT. It specifies CASSLGLAGFTDTQYF. The chain recombines TRBV28 with TRBJ2-3; TRBD2 matches at 12 bases. Germline CDR1 and CDR2: MDHEN and SYDVKM. This CDR3 region has 16 residues. Trimming at V came to 2 bases and at J to 2 bases, leaving 2 bases not matched to a gene.

The genes are TRBV7-8 and TRBJ1-2; TRBD1 agrees at 7 bases. The CDR3 contains 13 residues. The germline V gene encodes CDR1 SGHVS and CDR2 FQNEAQ. The V segment lost 5 bases and the J segment 7 bases; nucleotides outside the gene matches: 7. The chain's CDR3 is CASSQDRVAGYTF. CDR3 in DNA: TGTGCCAGCAGCCAAGACAGGGTTGCTGGCTACACCTTC.

Only one count was recorded for this clone. The chain employs TRBV6-6 and TRBJ2-1; 13 bases fit TRBD2. This CDR3 contains 12 residues. Germline V gene lookup returns CDR1 MNHNY and CDR2 SVGAGI (reference sequence). V was pared by 6 bases and J by 10 bases, with 0 bases of the junction left unmatched. The CDR3: CASRGLAGEQFF. For the CDR3, the DNA is TGTGCCAGCAGGGGACTAGCGGGGGAGCAGTTCTTC.

A single count supports this clone. The rearrangement uses TRBV29-1 and TRBJ1-2; the match to TRBD1 covers 8 bases. Trimming took 6 bases from V and 14 from J; bases not matched to a gene: 20. The CDR3 consists of 14 residues. CDR1 SQVTM and CDR2 ANQGSEA come from the germline V gene. CDR3 amino acids: CSVRTKPGQVSITF. For the CDR3, the DNA is TGCAGCGTCCGGACAAAGCCGGGACAGGTTTCCATTACCTTC.

The chain joins TRBV6-1 to TRBJ2-1; 13 bases map to TRBD2. The CDR3 is 15 residues long. Unmatched junction bases numbered 7, after V lost 4 bases and J lost 10 bases. Per germline, CDR1 MNHNS and CDR2 SASEGT. CDR3 DNA: TGTGCCAGCAGTGGGCTATGGACTAGCGGGGGCGAGCAGTTCTTC. The encoded protein is CASSGLWTSGGEQFF.

V is TRBV2 and J is TRBJ2-7, with 12 bases fitting TRBD2. With 7 bases clipped from V and 4 bases from J, the junction kept 5 bases outside the gene matches. Germline CDR1 reads SNHLY; CDR2 reads FYNNEI. The CDR3 is 14 amino acids. The CDR3 here is CASTLAGGPYEQYF. The CDR3 DNA follows: TGTGCCAGCACCCTAGCGGGAGGGCCTTACGAGCAGTACTTC.